This paragraph covers one TCR beta chain sequence. The antigen it recognizes is unknown. No much larger clone exists at a distance of one base, and base qualities are not known. The cohort comprised 710 or so healthy bone marrow donors. At the time of sampling, every cohort member was nominally healthy, though immune exposures that went unrecorded were likely present. The donor was CMV seropositive and was included in the group of almost 300 seropositive cohort members. Each donor provided a peripheral blood sample, and peripheral blood mononuclear cells were used for TCR beta sequencing. Genomic DNA was extracted from the blood cell samples with the Qiagen DNeasy Blood Extraction Kit. The source of the sample is a study of cytomegalovirus exposure and HLA in healthy donors (dated by TCRdb to the late 2010s). In the study overall: In an earlier analysis of roughly 500 of the donors, around 300 Gb of sequence data and approximately 120 million unique TCR beta sequences from some 170 million T cells were reported. Besides the first cohort of approximately 710 subjects, a separate validation cohort made up of some 110 different subjects was used. The T cell repertoires of several hundred subjects were profiled by immunosequencing and related to cytomegalovirus serostatus. Among around 400 genotyped donors of the cohort, an average of roughly 230,000 unique TCR beta nucleotide sequences was sequenced per donor, of which approximately 18% were non-productive. Roughly 5 DR-DQ haplotypes were handled as single units for association and clustering because linkage in the cohort was strong. In a later genetic analysis, genome-wide SNP genotypes for about three fifths of the roughly 670 donors were used, and that subset was treated as a discovery cohort. About 310 gigabases of sequencing data and tens of millions of unique TCR sequences were included in an early release covering several hundred HLA-typed donors. Alongside the repertoire data, information on donor age, sex, ethnicity and CMV serostatus was compiled. To predict cytomegalovirus infection status, the study brought together high-throughput TCR immunosequencing, statistical association of individual TCRs with disease status, and machine learning. Among the roughly 400 genotyped donors, around 81% belonged to the genetic ancestry cluster associated with self-reported Caucasian donors. The study was designed to test whether signatures of past pathogen exposure could be identified by cataloging public T cell receptors. In an earlier analysis of over 550 of the donors, high-throughput TCR beta sequencing was used to judge whether each TCR beta V gene segment behaved as functional or pseudogenic. All discovery cohort repertoires had been generated on a single sequencing platform. Typing coverage varied by locus: about 620-630 donors for A, B, C, DRB1 and DQB1; roughly 560 for DQA1; some 610 for DPA1; under 490 for DPB1. HLA typing included class I and class II loci at four-digit resolution. To study patterns of TCR occurrence, a later analysis re-analyzed previously published TCR beta repertoires from around 700 donors and added high-resolution HLA genotyping. Rather than drawing on any new phenotypic data, the later analysis identified candidate immune exposures from TCR beta sequences and the way those sequences occurred across donors. What the research found in general, with its limitations: Approximately 16 rarely observed V segments, including chromosome 9 orphons, were excluded from the earlier analysis of almost 600 of the donors because counts were too low. Only TCR beta chains were sequenced in this cohort, and the absence of alpha or paired-chain data limited detectable features. Linkage disequilibrium might explain the correlated functional status among segregating V segments, but an unknown experimental factor could not be excluded. Because HLA typing was missing for some donors at each locus, association tests included only the typed subset. Most CMV-associated TCR beta chains appeared to be HLA-restricted in a later analysis, and the HLA associations seemed to be driven largely by CMV exposure. In an earlier analysis of some 550 of the donors, most TCR beta V segments were observed in productive rearrangements about 87% or about 30% of the time, broadly matching IMGT annotations. A later analysis found that TCR association rates varied across HLA loci, with DRB1 alleles showing the most associated TCRs and HLA-C alleles the fewest. The 87-base-pair reads could not distinguish some IMGT-functional V segments, including TRBV6-2 and TRBV6-3, so those segments were excluded. Assigning TCR associations to individual alleles was difficult when HLA alleles, especially DR and DQ, strongly co-occurred. The only immune exposure information available for the cohort was CMV serostatus. In a later analysis, several top co-occurrence clusters were reported to appear linked to parvovirus B19, influenza, CMV and Epstein-Barr virus. A later genetic analysis associated a missense DCLRE1C variant with V-gene and J-gene trimming of TCR beta chains, and an independent cohort replicated the association. The study listed 150 to 200 TCR beta chains as associated with cytomegalovirus. A cluster of highly shared sequence variants was judged likely to be a technical artifact of the sequencing pipeline. It was suggested by the authors that the approach could potentially be generalized to other disease states and immunological phenotypes. The classifier was reported to diagnose cytomegalovirus status with high specificity and sensitivity in both the original cohort and the validation cohort. A later analysis associated 15,000 to 20,000 TCR beta sequences with specific HLA alleles at a false discovery rate of 0.05. A further reported finding was that TCR beta sequences accurately predicted the HLA-A and HLA-B alleles for most subjects in the first cohort. Compared with equally common non-associated chains, HLA-associated TCR beta chains in a later analysis were more clonally expanded and had lower generation probabilities. Presence/absence analyses assumed roughly uniform sequencing depth across donors, an assumption that may not hold. While some public TCRs were present in many individuals, most TCR sequences turned up only very rarely across donors. Compared with the roughly 670-donor mean, donors in an Asian-associated ancestry cluster had fewer N-insertions in productive TCRs, according to a later genetic analysis. In vitro tests confirmed that three of the cytomegalovirus-associated TCR beta chains recognize cytomegalovirus antigens.

Receptor amplification or capture employed the immunoSEQ multiplex PCR assay. For the multiplex PCR, a mixture combining 60 forward primers for TCR Vbeta segments and 13 reverse primers for TCR Jbeta segments was used. The CDR3 region of rearranged TCR beta genes was amplified from genomic DNA with a multiplex PCR assay. Amplified TCR beta libraries were sequenced as 87-base-pair reads on the Illumina HiSeq System. Turning to the authors' computational methods: A later analysis tallied roughly 80 million unique TCR beta chains across the 610 or so repertoires, and some 12 million of those chains were shared by two or more donors. Raw reads were error-corrected and collapsed into unique sequences with a nearest-neighbor algorithm that merged closely related sequences to remove PCR and sequencing errors. To assign V, D and J gene segments, CDR3 sequences were aligned to IMGT reference sequences. For a sequence to be retained, a match of at least six nucleotides was required to both a V gene segment and a J gene segment. A rearrangement was called productive if the CDR3 had no stop codons and remained in frame with V and J, and every other rearrangement was called non-productive. CDR3 was defined by IMGT convention, running from the second conserved V-encoded cysteine to the conserved J-encoded phenylalanine. In an earlier analysis of more than 550 of the donors, sequences lacking an unambiguous match to a single V gene segment were excluded. An earlier analysis of several hundred of the donors called V segments functional above 56.7% productive rearrangements and segregating when the between-donor standard deviation exceeded 5%. A statistical classification framework was developed to diagnose cytomegalovirus status using the catalog of TCR beta chain sequences. In a later analysis, V and J genes were assigned by comparing TCR nucleotide sequences against IMGT/GENE-DB human TR gene sequences. The TCRdist pipeline was used in a later analysis to assign CDR3 sequences and most-parsimonious VDJ recombination scenarios. In a later analysis, every TCR beta chain was defined by the combination of its CDR3 amino acid sequence and its V-gene family, and reads without a unique V-gene family were dropped. As a way to deal with suspected cross-contamination and a sequencing artifact, a later analysis dropped 450 to 600 nucleotide sequences that were highly shared and had low generation probability. For each public chain, a later analysis derived a clonal expansion index from normalized ranks of inferred template counts within each repertoire. Generation probabilities in a later analysis came from a VDJ recombination model fitted to out-of-frame rearrangements, and those results were checked against IGoR. In a later analysis, hypergeometric tests were used to score TCR-TCR, TCR-HLA and TCR-CMV co-occurrence, with a repertoire-size bias correction applied to TCR pairs. To estimate false discovery rates, a later analysis permuted the HLA or CMV assignments 20 times. A later analysis grouped co-occurring TCRs with DBSCAN, adding TCRdist sequence similarity when clustering within HLA-allele-positive subsets. Repertoires with fewer than 30,000 or more than 120,000 public chains, plus five repertoires with anomalous nucleotide sharing, were excluded from co-occurrence clustering. TCRdb obtained this table from immuneACCESS and retained in-frame rearrangements with V and J assigned. These tables miss some clones; where compared with another copy, unresolved V genes account for less than half of the shortfall, and the remainder is unexplained. V and J calls and clone size are copied from that table; D and trimming were computed from the DNA. Across this sample there are about 150,000 clones, with about 60% seen only once. The leading ten clones occupy approximately 7% of the sample.

Trimming accounts for 0 bases at V and 2 bases at J, while the number of junction bases matched to no gene is 4. The cysteine opens and the phenylalanine closes a CDR3 of 15 amino acids. The read is trimmed to its CDR3 DNA, 45 bases read in frame from base 1. Specimen: PBMCs. The chain employs TRBV23-1 and TRBJ2-7, with 7 middle bases fitting TRBD1. TRBV23-1 is an open reading frame, and its role is uncertain. This sequence originates from a woman aged 55-70 years in good health and CMV-seropositive. The base sequence is TGCGCCAGCAGTCAATCGAAGGACAGGCCCTACGAGCAGTACTTC. This sequence encodes CASSQSKDRPYEQYF.